Sequencing of this T cell receptor (beta chain) was carried out in a study of blood T cell repertoires in COVID-19. Study background: Acute-phase and convalescent COVID-19 samples originated in the United States, Italy and Spain. PBMCs, B-cell-depleted T cells, or T cells provided the cDNA or gDNA that made up the material.

The CDR3 is 13 residues long. Germline CDR1 SGHNT, CDR2 YYREEE (reference sequence). V lost 7 bases, J lost 5 bases, and 15 bases lay in between. Seattle patient enrollment occurred during active infection, with longitudinal follow-up thereafter. Sequencing used immunoSEQ multiplex PCR; TCRdb keeps in-frame clones, though not all of them. This sample has around 300,000 clones, with 80% to 95% found just once. This receptor was taken from a woman between 25 and 40 years old with COVID-19, enrolled during active disease. The rearrangement links TRBV5-4 to TRBJ1-1; D is perhaps TRBD1 (6 bases). The sequencing sample was made of peripheral blood. CDR3 nucleotides: TGTGCCAGCGGCATATCCAGGGGTACTGAAGCTTTCTTT. Its translation is CASGISRGTEAFF.